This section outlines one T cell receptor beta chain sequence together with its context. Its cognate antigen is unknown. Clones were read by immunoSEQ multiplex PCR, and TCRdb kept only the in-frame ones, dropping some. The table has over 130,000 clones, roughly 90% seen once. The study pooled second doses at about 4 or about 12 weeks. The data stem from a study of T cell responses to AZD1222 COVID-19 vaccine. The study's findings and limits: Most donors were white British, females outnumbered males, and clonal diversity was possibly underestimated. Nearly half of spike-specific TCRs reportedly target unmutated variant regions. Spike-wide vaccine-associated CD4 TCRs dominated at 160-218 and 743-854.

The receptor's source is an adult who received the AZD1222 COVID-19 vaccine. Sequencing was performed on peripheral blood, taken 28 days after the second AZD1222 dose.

The CDR3 sequence: CASSLVPGGGVGYGYTF. For the CDR3, the DNA is TGTGCCAGCAGCTTAGTCCCCGGCGGTGGGGTAGGCTATGGCTACACCTTC. This rearrangement joins TRBV7-6 to TRBJ1-2, with no clear D. The CDR3 runs 17 residues. The V gene lost 1 base and the J gene lost 4 bases, with 19 bases spanning the gap. Germline V gene data show CDR1 as SGHVS and CDR2 as FNYEAQ.